A selection of T cell receptor beta chains follows, all from one sample in a study of blood T cell repertoires in COVID-19. Repertoires were generated with immunoSEQ multiplex PCR, while TCRdb's copy carries only in-frame clones and drops some. The sample lists 450,000 to 600,000 clones, about 85% occurring once. Sequencing was carried out using PBMCs or T cells enriched from blood (not recorded which). These receptors came from a young woman who had recovered from COVID-19. The CDR3 runs from the conserved cysteine through the conserved F or W. Fields, in order: J gene, clone size, D gene, V gene, CDR3 protein, CDR3 DNA. D genes are given only for firm matches. A clone size is listed for some rows: how often the clone was seen (once, few, many), or a class if it is expanded.

>TRBJ1-1|.|.|TRBV30
CAWSVDGSNTEAFF
TGTGCCTGGAGCGTGGACGGGAGCAACACTGAAGCTTTCTTT
>TRBJ1-1|.|.|TRBV5-1
CASSSNRDTEAFF
TGCGCCAGCAGCTCTAACAGGGACACTGAAGCTTTCTTT
>TRBJ2-7|.|.|TRBV2
CASSEAPPPEQYF
TGTGCCAGCAGTGAGGCACCTCCCCCCGAGCAGTACTTC
>TRBJ2-7|.|TRBD2|TRBV3-1/TRBV3-2
CASSPAGLAEGEQYF
TGTGCCAGCAGCCCAGCGGGACTAGCTGAGGGCGAGCAGTACTTC
>TRBJ1-2|.|.|TRBV18
CASSNSGDFYGYTF
TGTGCCAGCTCAAACTCAGGGGATTTCTATGGCTACACCTTC
>TRBJ2-7|.|.|TRBV5-1
CASSYGADEQYF
TGCGCCAGCAGCTATGGAGCAGACGAGCAGTACTTC
>TRBJ1-1|once|.|TRBV29-1
CSGSRDTEAFF
TGCAGCGGGAGCAGGGATACCGAAGCTTTCTTT
>TRBJ2-2|.|.|TRBV7-8
CASSPRSVELFF
TGTGCCAGCAGCCCCCGGTCGGTGGAGCTGTTTTTT
>TRBJ2-1|.|.|TRBV14
CASSQEYGEEGNEQFF
TGTGCCAGCAGCCAAGAATACGGGGAGGAGGGCAATGAGCAGTTCTTC
>TRBJ2-3|once|TRBD2|TRBV27
CASSLGLESDTQYF
TGTGCCAGCAGTTTAGGACTAGAATCAGATACGCAGTATTTT
>TRBJ2-1|.|.|TRBV25-1
CASSEREIGDNEQFF
TGTGCCAGCAGTGAGAGGGAGATTGGGGACAATGAGCAGTTCTTC
>TRBJ2-7|.|TRBD1|TRBV28
CASSQSPRDRGYF
TGTGCCAGCAGTCAAAGTCCCCGGGACAGGGGGTACTTC
>TRBJ1-5|.|.|TRBV30
CAWGRDLNQPQHF
TGTGCCTGGGGCAGGGACTTAAATCAGCCCCAGCATTTT
>TRBJ2-7|.|.|TRBV7-8
CASSPGLSSYEQYF
TGTGCCAGCAGCCCCGGTTTGTCGTCTTACGAGCAGTACTTC
>TRBJ1-5|.|.|TRBV4-1
CASSQVRGGGPQHF
TGCGCCAGCAGCCAAGTCCGCGGGGGCGGGCCCCAGCATTTT
>TRBJ2-3|.|.|TRBV10-1
CASSVQRRTDTQYF
TGCGCCAGCAGTGTCCAGCGGCGCACAGATACGCAGTATTTT
>TRBJ1-3|.|TRBD1|TRBV29-1
CSVETDRVENTIYF
TGCAGCGTTGAAACGGACAGGGTTGAAAACACCATATATTTT
>TRBJ2-2|.|TRBD2|TRBV6-6
CASSPRLAANTGELFF
TGTGCCAGCAGCCCCCGACTAGCGGCCAACACCGGGGAGCTGTTTTTT
>TRBJ1-5|.|TRBD1|TRBV19
CASSRTPGGGQPQHF
TGTGCCAGTAGTAGAACTCCAGGGGGCGGGCAGCCCCAGCATTTT
>TRBJ1-6|many|.|TRBV5-1
CASSNGQINSPLHF
TGCGCCAGCAGCAACGGACAGATCAATTCACCCCTCCACTTT
>TRBJ1-2|.|TRBD1|TRBV6-5
CASSYPWEGGGYGYTF
TGTGCCAGCAGTTACCCCTGGGAAGGGGGCGGCTATGGCTACACCTTC
>TRBJ1-6|.|.|TRBV28
CASVGDSYNSPLHF
TGTGCCAGCGTCGGAGACTCCTATAATTCACCCCTCCACTTT
>TRBJ2-7|.|.|TRBV9
CASSPNVGGAGEQYF
TGTGCCAGCAGCCCCAACGTGGGGGGGGCGGGCGAGCAGTACTTC
>TRBJ2-3|.|.|TRBV27
CASSRTLQGSGTGNTQYF
TGTGCCAGCAGTCGAACCCTCCAGGGGTCGGGAACAGGTAATACGCAGTATTTT
>TRBJ1-2|.|TRBD1|TRBV5-1
CASSLDPPQGQRNYGYTF
TGCGCCAGCAGCTTGGATCCCCCCCAGGGACAGAGAAACTATGGCTACACCTTC
>TRBJ2-7|.|.|TRBV28
CASSSVGDKHYYEQYF
TGTGCCAGCAGTTCGGTCGGGGACAAGCACTACTACGAGCAGTACTTC
>TRBJ1-4|.|.|TRBV6-5
CASSYGLNEKLFF
TGTGCCAGCAGTTACGGGCTGAATGAAAAACTGTTTTTT
>TRBJ2-1|.|.|TRBV3-1/TRBV3-2
CASSPQRQLVNEQFF
TGTGCCAGCAGCCCTCAGCGACAGTTGGTCAATGAGCAGTTCTTC
>TRBJ1-1|.|.|TRBV7-2
CASSSDHLATEAFF
TGTGCCAGCAGCTCGGATCATTTAGCCACTGAAGCTTTCTTT
>TRBJ1-4|.|.|TRBV9
CASSVGGATNEKLFF
TGTGCCAGCAGCGTAGGGGGGGCAACTAATGAAAAACTGTTTTTT
>TRBJ1-2|.|.|TRBV5-1
CASGDAIRGSYGYTF
TGCGCCAGCGGCGATGCTATCAGGGGATCCTATGGCTACACCTTC